A selection of T cell receptor beta chains follows, all from one sample in a study of blood T cell repertoires in COVID-19. The method was immunoSEQ multiplex PCR; TCRdb's version includes in-frame clones alone and lacks a portion of them. Of some 80,000 clones detected, about four fifths appear once; the ten largest clones hold around a third. The sample was peripheral blood. Receptors originate from a woman between 65 and 79 years old with acute or convalescent COVID-19. The conserved cysteine and the conserved F or W are not part of the CDR3 here.

v_gene	j_gene	CDR3aa
TRBV5-5	TRBJ1-1	ASSSTGGIGNTEAF
TRBV4-2	TRBJ2-6	ASSQVGTGVSGANVLT
TRBV7-2	TRBJ2-2	ASSLAGVPGELF
TRBV10-3	TRBJ1-6	AGRAAGVDNSPLH
TRBV5-1	TRBJ1-5	ASSPGQRNQPQH
TRBV19	TRBJ1-5	ASSIDPQVQPQH
TRBV2	TRBJ2-7	ASSDEGTYEQY
TRBV5-8	TRBJ2-1	ASSLTSGDYNEQF
TRBV6-6	TRBJ2-7	ASSYSTSGVSYEQY
TRBV7-2	TRBJ1-2	ASGLQGAVGYT